This T cell receptor (beta chain) is from a study of blood T cell repertoires in COVID-19. The overall study: COVID-19 samples, acute and convalescent, were from the United States, Italy and Spain.

The germline CDR1 and CDR2 sequences are SGHRS and YFSETQ. This CDR3 region has 17 residues. Trimming took 6 bases from V and 6 from J; bases not matched to a gene: 12. Libraries were prepared by immunoSEQ multiplex PCR; TCRdb keeps only in-frame clonotypes and omits some of them. This table holds approximately 110,000 clones, approximately 84% found once. V and J are TRBV5-1 and TRBJ1-6; 10 bases align to TRBD1. The sequence was collected from a man in his fifties or sixties with acute or convalescent COVID-19. Sequencing input: peripheral blood. CDR3 sequence (DNA): TGCGCCAGCATGACCGGGACAGGGGATTTTGGTAATTCACCCCTCCACTTT. Amino acid sequence: CASMTGTGDFGNSPLHF.